This TCR beta chain was profiled in a study of immune characterization of retroperitoneal liposarcoma. Germline CDR1 and CDR2: MNHNS and SASEGT. The length of the CDR3 is 13 residues. V was clipped by 4 bases and J by 3 bases, with 9 bases between them. This clonotype was detected only a few times. TCRdb reanalysed the PCR reads using MiXCR and keeps one entry per CDR3 protein. The sample gives about 10,000 distinct CDR3 sequences, approximately 30% of which show up once; roughly 8.7% is in the top ten. This rearrangement joins TRBV6-1 to TRBJ1-1; TRBD1 might be the D (5 bases). The clonotype originates from a male donor with retroperitoneal liposarcoma. The sequenced sample consisted of tumor tissue. This CDR3 reads CASSVEGYTEAFF. The CDR3 DNA reads as TGTGCCAGCAGTGTCGAGGGGTACACTGAAGCTTTCTTT.